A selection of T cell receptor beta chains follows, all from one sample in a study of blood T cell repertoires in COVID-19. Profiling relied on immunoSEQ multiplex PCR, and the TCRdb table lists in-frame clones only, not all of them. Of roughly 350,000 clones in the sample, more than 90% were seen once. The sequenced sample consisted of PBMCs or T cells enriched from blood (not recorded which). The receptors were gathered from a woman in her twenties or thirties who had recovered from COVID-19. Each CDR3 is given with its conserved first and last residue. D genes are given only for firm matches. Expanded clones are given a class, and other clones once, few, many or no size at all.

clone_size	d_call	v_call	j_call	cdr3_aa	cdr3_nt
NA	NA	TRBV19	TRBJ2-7	CASSIRGSAYEQYF	TGTGCCAGTAGTATACGGGGGAGCGCCTACGAGCAGTACTTC
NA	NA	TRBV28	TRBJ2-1	CASSPSGRPEQFF	TGTGCCAGCAGTCCGAGTGGCAGGCCTGAGCAGTTCTTC
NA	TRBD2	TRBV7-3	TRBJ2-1	CASSPTPGRGGYNEQFF	TGTGCCAGCAGCCCCACGCCAGGGCGGGGGGGGTACAATGAGCAGTTCTTC
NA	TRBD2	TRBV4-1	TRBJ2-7	CASSQYERGAPREQYF	TGCGCCAGCAGCCAATATGAGCGGGGGGCCCCTAGAGAGCAGTACTTC
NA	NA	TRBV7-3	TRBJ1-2	CASSLGRGMDYGYTF	TGTGCCAGCAGCTTAGGTAGGGGTATGGACTATGGCTACACCTTC
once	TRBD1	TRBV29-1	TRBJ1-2	CSVDRGNGYTF	TGCAGCGTCGACAGGGGGAATGGCTACACCTTC
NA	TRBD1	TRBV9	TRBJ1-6	CASRRPRDRDRSPLHF	TGTGCCAGCCGCAGGCCCCGGGACAGGGATCGTTCACCCCTCCACTTT
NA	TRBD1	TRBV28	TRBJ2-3	CASSLGTGTGTDTQYF	TGTGCCAGCAGTTTGGGAACCGGGACAGGGACAGATACGCAGTATTTT
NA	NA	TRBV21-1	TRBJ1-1	CASHPRQGVAEAFF	TGTGCCAGCCACCCTCGACAGGGGGTCGCTGAAGCTTTCTTT
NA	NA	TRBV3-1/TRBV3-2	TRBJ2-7	CASSPSTGDKYF	TGTGCCAGCAGCCCGTCGACAGGAGATAAGTACTTC
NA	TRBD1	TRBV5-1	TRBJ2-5	CASSWGQPTKETQYF	TGCGCCAGCAGCTGGGGACAGCCAACTAAAGAGACCCAGTACTTC
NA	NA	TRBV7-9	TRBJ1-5	CASKGPGNQPQHF	TGTGCCAGCAAGGGTCCGGGGAATCAGCCCCAGCATTTT
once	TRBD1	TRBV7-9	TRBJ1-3	CAKGTGNGNTIYF	TGTGCCAAGGGGACAGGGAATGGAAACACCATATATTTT
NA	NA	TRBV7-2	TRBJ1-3	CASSLGGGVGSGNTIYF	TGTGCCAGCAGCTTAGGGGGGGGTGTCGGTTCTGGAAACACCATATATTTT
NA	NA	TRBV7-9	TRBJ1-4	CASSQVTGSLATNEKLFF	TGTGCCAGCAGCCAAGTAACAGGGTCCCTCGCAACTAATGAAAAACTGTTTTTT
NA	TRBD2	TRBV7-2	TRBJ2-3	CASSSVAGGTDTQYF	TGTGCCAGCAGCTCTGTAGCGGGAGGGACAGATACGCAGTATTTT
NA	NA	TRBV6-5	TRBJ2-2	CASRENGELFF	TGTGCCAGCAGGGAGAACGGGGAGCTGTTTTTT
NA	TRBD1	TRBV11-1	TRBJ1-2	CASRTGQGYGYTF	TGTGCCAGCAGGACGGGACAGGGTTATGGCTACACCTTC
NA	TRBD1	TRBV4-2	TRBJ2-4	CASTFGQGENIQYF	TGTGCCAGCACCTTCGGACAGGGAGAAAACATTCAGTACTTC
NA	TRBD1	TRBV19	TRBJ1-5	CASRGTEFSQPQHF	TGTGCCAGTAGGGGGACAGAATTTAGTCAGCCCCAGCATTTT
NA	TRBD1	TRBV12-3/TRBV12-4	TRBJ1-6	CASSGQAGTPLHF	TGTGCCAGTTCGGGACAGGCCGGTACACCCCTCCACTTT
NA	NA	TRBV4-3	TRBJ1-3	CASSQGGGAGNTIYF	TGCGCCAGCAGCCAAGGCGGGGGGGCAGGAAACACCATATATTTT
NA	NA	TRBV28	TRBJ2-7	CASGPGFTGSEQYF	TGTGCCAGCGGACCAGGGTTTACAGGCTCCGAGCAGTACTTC
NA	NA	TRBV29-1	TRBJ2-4	CSVEGGGPRGGNIQYF	TGCAGCGTTGAAGGTGGCGGTCCTAGGGGGGGAAACATTCAGTACTTC
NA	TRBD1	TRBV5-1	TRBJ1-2	CASSLTGAHGYTF	TGCGCCAGCAGCTTAACAGGGGCTCATGGCTACACCTTC
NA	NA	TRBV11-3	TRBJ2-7	CASSSRTGFEQYF	TGTGCCAGCAGCTCCCGGACGGGGTTCGAGCAGTACTTC
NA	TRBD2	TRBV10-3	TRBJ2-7	CAISESKGLAGGEQYF	TGTGCCATCAGTGAGTCAAAAGGACTAGCGGGAGGCGAGCAGTACTTC
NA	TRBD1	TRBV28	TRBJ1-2	CAIQQGDYGYTF	TGTGCCATTCAACAGGGGGACTATGGCTACACCTTC
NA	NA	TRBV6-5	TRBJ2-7	CATTAGGPSYEQYF	TGTGCCACCACGGCCGGGGGGCCATCCTACGAGCAGTACTTC
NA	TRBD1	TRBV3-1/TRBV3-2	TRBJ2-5	CASSQAQGVGETQYF	TGTGCCAGCAGCCAAGCGCAGGGGGTAGGAGAGACCCAGTACTTC
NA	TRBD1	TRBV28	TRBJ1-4	CASRDRVALFF	TGTGCCAGCAGAGACAGGGTCGCGCTGTTTTTT
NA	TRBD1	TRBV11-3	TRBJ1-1	CASSLEDREGTEAFF	TGTGCCAGCAGCTTAGAGGACAGGGAGGGCACTGAAGCTTTCTTT
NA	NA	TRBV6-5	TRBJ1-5	CASKGGQNQPQHF	TGTGCCAGCAAGGGCGGGCAGAATCAGCCCCAGCATTTT
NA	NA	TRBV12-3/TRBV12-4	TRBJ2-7	CASSSSAGHEQYF	TGTGCCAGCAGTTCTAGCGCAGGGCACGAGCAGTACTTC
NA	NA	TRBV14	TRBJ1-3	CASSQFRTDSGNTIYF	TGTGCCAGCAGCCAATTCAGGACAGACTCTGGAAACACCATATATTTT
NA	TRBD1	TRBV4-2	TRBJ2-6	CASSQDRGTGISGANVLTF	TGTGCCAGCAGCCAAGATCGGGGGACAGGCATCTCTGGGGCCAACGTCCTGACTTTC
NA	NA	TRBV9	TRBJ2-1	CASSVASSYNEQFF	TGTGCCAGCAGCGTAGCTAGCTCCTACAATGAGCAGTTCTTC
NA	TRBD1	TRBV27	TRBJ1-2	CASKPTGDTLYGYTF	TGTGCCAGCAAACCGACAGGGGATACCCTATATGGCTACACCTTC